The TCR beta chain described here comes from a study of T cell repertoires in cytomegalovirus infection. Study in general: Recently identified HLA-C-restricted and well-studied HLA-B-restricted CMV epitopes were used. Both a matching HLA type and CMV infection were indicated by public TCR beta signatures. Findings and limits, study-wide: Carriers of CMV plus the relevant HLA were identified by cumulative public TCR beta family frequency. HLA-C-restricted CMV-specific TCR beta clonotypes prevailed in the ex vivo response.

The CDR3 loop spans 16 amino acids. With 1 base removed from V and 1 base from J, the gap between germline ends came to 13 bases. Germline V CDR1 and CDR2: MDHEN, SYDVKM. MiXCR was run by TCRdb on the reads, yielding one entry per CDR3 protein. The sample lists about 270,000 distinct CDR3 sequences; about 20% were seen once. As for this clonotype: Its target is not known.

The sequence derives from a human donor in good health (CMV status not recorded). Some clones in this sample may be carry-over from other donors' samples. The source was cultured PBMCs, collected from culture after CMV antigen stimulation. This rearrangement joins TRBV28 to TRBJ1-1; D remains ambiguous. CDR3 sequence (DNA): TGTGCCAGCAGTTTATTCCCAGGCAGTCCGAACACTGAAGCTTTCTTT. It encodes CASSLFPGSPNTEAFF.